The table lists the clone carrying this T cell receptor beta chain with a few counts. Its target is unknown. This sample is part of a study of T-cell reconstitution after alpha-beta-depleted transplantation in children. Study-level findings and limits: T cells produced anew were the main source of T-cell counts and diversity one year after transplant. Elevated TCRbeta diversity at day 60 was traced, in some patients, to surviving recipient T cells and thymic progenitors. Several hundred graft clones that had expanded were reportedly the source of alpha-beta T cells about two months after transplant.

V shed 1 base and J 4 bases; nucleotides not matched to a gene: 10. The CDR3 consists of 18 residues. The germline V gene encodes CDR1 MGHRA and CDR2 YSYEKL. A TCRbeta library incorporating unique molecular identifiers was prepared. TCRdb fed the PCR reads into MiXCR, producing one record per CDR3 protein. The sample records 250,000 to 400,000 distinct CDR3 sequences, about a quarter being singletons. This sequence was found in a male patient under 18 who had a stem cell transplant for acute lymphoblastic leukemia, so the T cells may come from the graft donor. This specimen was PBMCs, mostly from graft donor cells, taken 180 days after TCRalphabeta/CD19-depleted stem cell transplant. The chain recombines TRBV4-1 with TRBJ2-5; 12 bases match TRBD2. The CDR3 DNA reads as TGCGCCAGCAGCCAAGCGCTCCTAGCGGGAGGGCCAGGAGAGACCCAGTACTTC. It specifies CASSQALLAGGPGETQYF.